The clone carrying this TCR beta chain was recorded a few times. TCRdb reanalysed the RACE reads using MiXCR and keeps one entry per CDR3 protein. The sample contains more than 75,000 distinct CDR3 sequences, 9.3% of which appear only once. The data are from a study of human T cells and chemical hapten exposure. Study-wide context: Investigators sensitized around 2 cm by around 2 cm of upper inner arm skin with 2% DPC.

Time point of the sample: patch test 2, 6 weeks after DPC sensitization. Documented treatment: therapeutic diphenylcyclopropenone sensitization with weekly scalp DPC. There are 13 residues in the CDR3. Germline CDR1 SGHDN, CDR2 FVKESK. The V and J ends lost 0 bases and 4 bases respectively, with 7 bases between them. The sequence derives from a woman between 35 and 50 years old with alopecia areata. Some clones in this sample may be carry-over from other donors' samples. The chain joins TRBV14 to TRBJ2-7; D gene ambiguous. Here the sequenced sample was whole blood, taken in connection with sensitization to the hapten diphenylcyclopropenone (DPC). The CDR3 here is CASSQDFYYEQYF. In DNA, the CDR3 is TGTGCCAGCAGCCAAGATTTCTATTACGAGCAGTACTTC.